This T cell receptor (beta chain) was sequenced for a study of neurological immune-mediated disorders (dated by TCRdb to about 2019). Describing the broader study: Among the 34 multiple sclerosis patients, relapsing-remitting MS accounted for 31 and secondary progressive MS accounted for 3. The study compared peripheral blood TCR-beta repertoires of HTLV-I-associated myelopathy (HAM/TSP) patients, multiple sclerosis patients and healthy controls using UMI-based sequencing. The approximately 100 TCR-beta libraries included longitudinal samples, technical triplicates and paired sorted CD4+ and CD8+ T-cell subsets alongside PBMC samples. The cohort was made up of approximately 65 subjects, consisting of roughly 14 HAM/TSP patients, some 34 multiple sclerosis patients and 20 healthy controls.

The full study reports these points: In a phylogenetic analysis, the repertoires of 18 out of 34 MS patients fell into a single cluster of related CDR3 sequences, pointing to a possible signature at the repertoire level. TCR clonal expansion was greatest in HAM/TSP patients and smallest in MS patients, who ranked below even healthy controls. No identical CDR3 amino acid sequences were found to be shared among expanded clones across subjects, suggesting that TCR-beta repertoires were private in all groups. The MS cluster was not associated with any clinical or MRI features, and the authors stated that larger cohorts are needed.

Unsorted PBMC libraries were generated from 2 million PBMCs stored in RNAlater at -80 °C until RNA extraction. Multiple sclerosis patients were enrolled in a US clinical protocol under which disease progression was evaluated by magnetic resonance imaging. Peripheral blood was subjected to Ficoll-Hypaque density gradient centrifugation to isolate PBMCs, which were then cryopreserved in liquid nitrogen. CDR1 and CDR2 (DFQATT, SNEGSKA) derive from the germline V gene (reference sequence). Measured from the cysteine to the phenylalanine, the CDR3 is 14 residues long. The read is trimmed to its CDR3 DNA, 42 bases read in frame from base 1. V drops 0 bases and J drops 9 bases, leaving 15 bases in between. cDNA was synthesized by template-switch 5'RACE using a primer carrying a 10-nucleotide random unique molecular identifier by which each TCR transcript was tagged. Over 200 million TCR-beta sequences, covering 15-18 subjects, were produced in each sequencing run. The RNeasy kit was used to extract total RNA. The KAPA Real-time Library Amplification kit was used to amplify TCR-beta VDJ regions with primers for the TCR constant region and the 5'RACE anchor. A first PCR added sample indexes and Illumina adaptors, after which a second PCR increased the library yield. After Ampure bead purification, the TCR product of roughly 650 bp was size-selected on a 2% E-gel SizeSelection system. Library quality was checked on a Bioanalyzer, concentration was measured with Qubit, and libraries were quantified with the Kapa Library Quantification kit before pooling. Libraries were sequenced paired-end 2 x 150 bp on an Illumina HiSeq 2500. To increase sequence diversity, roughly 24-31% phiX was spiked into each library pool. The study's processing was this. Quality-filtered reads were processed with the UMI-based MiGEC pipeline, which removed over 75% of raw TCR sequences during error correction. VDJ genes were aligned to IMGT germline references, and clonotypes were defined by unique CDR3 amino acid sequence plus V-J genes. Clonal expansion, Shannon diversity, and CDR3 relatedness (CalcPairwiseDistances, ClusterSamples) were evaluated with VDJtools, and phylogenetic trees were built with CLCbio workbench. Expanded clones were defined as having at least 8 unique UMIs, based on coefficient-of-variation modelling across technical triplicates. Through fastp at Q25 and MiXCR, TCRdb rebuilt clones from the public reads, retaining in-frame beta chains. Duplicate CDR3 protein sequences are folded into a single record with the most common DNA and genes. The V and J calls follow TCRdb's processing rather than the paper's. The sample records 30,000 to 40,000 distinct CDR3 sequences, 3.5% to 4% of which are singletons. The ten most abundant clones make up around 2% of the sample.

This clonotype was seen repeatedly, ten times or more. Which antigen it targets is not known. Base qualities are not at hand, and no much larger clone is one base apart. This sequence originates from a man under 40 with multiple sclerosis. This receptor chain uses TRBV20-1 and TRBJ1-5, with a weak D call of TRBD1 (5 bases match). The sample comprised PBMCs. Here the CDR3 is given as CSARDGQSQGPQHF. The DNA is TGCAGTGCTAGAGATGGGCAGAGCCAGGGGCCCCAGCATTTT.